Below, 22 T cell receptor beta chains from the same sample are listed, as sequenced in a study of T cell responses to AZD1222 COVID-19 vaccine. The method was immunoSEQ multiplex PCR; TCRdb's version includes in-frame clones alone and lacks a portion of them. The sample records about 130,000 clones, about 86% being singletons. The sequences come from peripheral blood, collected on day 0 of AZD1222 vaccination. The receptor set was obtained from an adult in good health.

The rearrangement links TRBV19 to TRBJ1-2, with 9 positions matching TRBD1. This CDR3 spans 14 amino acids. V shed 4 bases and J 6 bases; nucleotides not matched to a gene: 6. Germline CDR1 and CDR2: LNHDA and SQIVND (reference sequence). The CDR3 region has the DNA TGTGCCAGTAGTACCCGGGACAGGGTTAATGGCTACACCTTC. Its protein product is CASSTRDRVNGYTF.

This chain uses TRBV4-3 with TRBJ2-7; no clear D gene. Germline values: CDR1 LGHNA, CDR2 YSLEER. Trimming shortened V by 1 base and J by 3 bases, and 16 bases separated the two germline ends. This CDR3 has 16 residues. CDR3 region: CASSQASIGFIYEQYF. DNA for the CDR3: TGCGCCAGCAGCCAAGCAAGCATCGGTTTTATCTACGAGCAGTACTTC.

The CDR3 reads CASSSPGTSDNEQFF. CDR3 coding DNA: TGTGCCAGCAGCTCTCCCGGGACTTCAGACAATGAGCAGTTCTTC. V and J are TRBV5-6 and TRBJ2-1, with D possibly being TRBD2 (6 bases). V was shortened by 3 bases and J by 5 bases, with 15 bases between the two germline ends. This CDR3 comprises 15 residues. The germline V gene has CDR1 SGHDT and CDR2 YYEEEE.

The genes are TRBV6-5 and TRBJ2-1; 9 bases map to TRBD1. Unmatched junction bases numbered 3, after V lost 4 bases and J lost 5 bases. Germline V gene data show CDR1 as MNHEY and CDR2 as SVGAGI. The CDR3 loop spans 14 amino acids. The CDR3 bases are TGTGCCAGCAGTTCGACAGGGGGAGACAATGAGCAGTTCTTC. This sequence encodes CASSSTGGDNEQFF.

V is TRBV5-1 and J is TRBJ2-2; 13 nucleotides agree with TRBD2. Germline V CDR1 and CDR2: SGHRS, YFSETQ. The ends lost 4 bases at V and 4 bases at J; junction bases unmatched: 4. The CDR3 extends over 16 amino acids. This CDR3 is CASSEGLAGTTGELFF. The CDR3 nucleotides read TGCGCCAGCAGCGAGGGACTAGCGGGAACCACCGGGGAGCTGTTTTTT.

The V and J genes are TRBV5-5 and TRBJ1-3, with unresolved D. V was pared by 0 bases and J by 4 bases, with 8 bases between. This CDR3 comprises 14 residues. Germline V gives CDR1 SGHKS, CDR2 YYEKEE (reference sequence). This chain's CDR3 is CASSLEASGNTIYF. CDR3 DNA: TGTGCCAGCAGCTTGGAGGCCTCGGGAAACACCATATATTTT.

The chain recombines TRBV6-2 or TRBV6-3 with TRBJ2-7; D is unclear. V lost 4 bases and J 4 bases, leaving 5 bases between the germline ends. The CDR3 runs to 11 residues. Germline CDR1 MNHEY, CDR2 SVGEGT. CDR3 nucleotide sequence: TGTGCCAGCAGTTCCCCATACGAGCAGTACTTC. Its protein product is CASSSPYEQYF.

The chain couples TRBV3-1 (or the pseudogene TRBV3-2) to TRBJ2-3, with TRBD1 matching 12 bases. From germline, CDR1 is LGHDT and CDR2 YNNKEL (reference sequence). This CDR3 is built from 17 residues. The junction had 8 bases not matched to a gene; V was cut back by 3 bases and J by 4 bases. The CDR3 bases are TGTGCCAGCAGCCACCGATCTGGGACAGGGGGCTCAGATACGCAGTATTTT. Translated: CASSHRSGTGGSDTQYF.

This clone showed up just once. This chain joins TRBV2 and TRBJ1-4; D is possibly TRBD1 (6 bases). This CDR3 is built from 13 residues. Trimming removed 8 bases at V and 4 bases at J, with 11 bases between. CDR1 and CDR2 (germline): SNHLY, FYNNEI. This CDR3 reads CASVRGLNEKLFF. Written as DNA, the CDR3 is TGTGCCAGCGTTCGGGGGCTTAATGAAAAACTGTTTTTT.

The chain couples TRBV4-2 to TRBJ2-1; tentatively, D is TRBD1 or TRBD2 (8 bases each). Per the germline V gene, CDR1 is LGHNA and CDR2 is YNFKEQ. The CDR3 spans 15 residues. Trimming took 6 bases from V and 7 from J, leaving 19 bases between them. CDR3 protein: CASRPSGRQGNEQFF. The CDR3 DNA reads as TGTGCCAGCAGGCCCAGCGGGAGACAGGGGAATGAGCAGTTCTTC.

This chain links TRBV27 with TRBJ2-3, with 10 bases aligning to TRBD2. CDR1 and CDR2 from the germline V gene are MNHEY and SMNVEV (reference sequence). V dropped 3 bases and J dropped 0; count of bases not matched to a gene: 9. This CDR3 contains 18 residues. In DNA form, the CDR3 reads TGTGCCAGCAGTTTTCGACTAGCGGGCGACTTTAGCACAGATACGCAGTATTTT. Its translation: CASSFRLAGDFSTDTQYF.

V is TRBV15 and J is TRBJ2-2; TRBD2 matches at 10 bases. CDR1 is LNHNV and CDR2 is YYDKDF in the germline V gene (reference sequence). This CDR3 spans 15 amino acids. V was clipped by 6 bases and J by 7 bases; unmatched bases: 8. This CDR3 reads CATSPSGGAIGELFF. CDR3 nucleotides: TGTGCCACCAGTCCGAGCGGGGGGGCTATCGGGGAGCTGTTTTTT.

This clone was recorded only once. The V gene is TRBV6-1, the J gene TRBJ2-4; D is possibly TRBD1 (6 bases). The V gene lost 2 bases and the J gene lost 9 bases, with 14 bases spanning the gap. The CDR3 is 14 amino acids. In germline, CDR1 is MNHNS, CDR2 SASEGT. CDR3 sequence (DNA): TGTGCCAGCAGTGAAATGGGCGTAGGGGGCATTCAGTACTTC. Its protein product is CASSEMGVGGIQYF.

The chain recombines TRBV6-1 with TRBJ1-5, with unresolved D. V was pared by 2 bases and J by 1 base, with 9 bases between. The germline V gene encodes CDR1 MNHNS and CDR2 SASEGT. This CDR3 has 15 amino acids. The CDR3 DNA is TGTGCCAGCAGTGAAATGGGCGAGAGCAATCAGCCCCAGCATTTT. Its protein is CASSEMGESNQPQHF.

For the CDR3, the DNA is TGTGCCAGCAGCGTTAGCGCCAACTCCTACGAGCAGTACTTC. This sequence encodes CASSVSANSYEQYF. V usage is TRBV11-1 and J usage is TRBJ2-7; a possible D gene is TRBD2 (5 bases). Germline values: CDR1 SGHAT, CDR2 FQDESV (reference sequence). The CDR3 spans 14 residues. Trimming stripped 5 bases from V and 0 bases from J, with 11 bases between. Together with reference TRBV11-1 and TRBJ2-7, the CDR3 gives the full variable domain: EAEVAQSPRYKITEKSQAVAFWCDPISGHATLYWYRQILGQGPELLVQFQDESVVDDSQLPKDRFSAERLKGVDSTLKIQPAELGDSAMYLCASSVSANSYEQYFGPGTRLTVT.

V gene TRBV5-1 combines with J gene TRBJ2-5; TRBD1 matches at 7 bases. Germline CDR1 and CDR2: SGHRS and YFSETQ. The CDR3 spans 14 residues. V gave up 5 bases and J gave up 0 bases; unmatched junction bases: 4. CDR3: CASRLGTDQETQYF. The CDR3 nucleotides are TGCGCCAGCAGACTAGGGACAGACCAAGAGACCCAGTACTTC.

The chain couples TRBV27 to TRBJ2-1; 9 bases match TRBD1. Per germline, CDR1 MNHEY and CDR2 SMNVEV (reference sequence). V trimming: 6 bases; J trimming: 8 bases; junction bases outside the gene matches: 11. The CDR3 contains 15 residues. The CDR3 region is CASSLSGQGPDEQFF. In DNA, the CDR3 is TGTGCCAGCAGCCTTAGTGGACAGGGGCCCGATGAGCAGTTCTTC.

The chain has TRBV18 and TRBJ1-6; 7 positions agree with TRBD1. The germline V gene encodes CDR1 KGHSH and CDR2 LQKENI. CDR3 length equals 14 residues. V lost 4 bases and J lost 11; bases outside the gene matches: 8. The CDR3 loop reads CASSLRQGGPPLHF. The CDR3 region has the DNA TGTGCCAGCTCACTTCGTCAGGGGGGACCACCCCTCCACTTT.

This chain links TRBV19 with TRBJ1-5; D is unclear. The germline gives CDR1 LNHDA, CDR2 SQIVND (reference sequence). V was shortened by 2 bases and J by 1 base, with 15 bases between the two germline ends. The CDR3 has 17 residues. The DNA of the CDR3 is TGTGCCAGTAGTATAAGCTGGCGGCTTAGGAGCAATCAGCCCCAGCATTTT. The encoded protein is CASSISWRLRSNQPQHF.

This chain links TRBV6-1 with TRBJ2-3; 9 bases map to TRBD1. CDR1 and CDR2 from the germline V gene are MNHNS and SASEGT. This CDR3 comprises 16 residues. Germline trimming cut 3 bases from V and 3 bases from J; bases unmatched to any gene: 7. The CDR3 region has the DNA TGTGCCAGCAGTGACCCCGGGACAGGGCTAACAGATACGCAGTATTTT. Protein product: CASSDPGTGLTDTQYF.

This sequence joins TRBV7-3 and TRBJ2-2; TRBD1 agrees at 7 bases. Per germline, CDR1 SGHTA and CDR2 FQGTGA. V lost 5 bases, J lost 2 bases, and 8 bases stayed unmatched. This CDR3 comprises 16 residues. In nucleotides, the CDR3 is TGTGCCAGCAGCCTCACCGGGACAGCTAACACCGGGGAGCTGTTTTTT. It yields the protein CASSLTGTANTGELFF.

The genes are TRBV18 and TRBJ1-1; the D gene is possibly TRBD1 (5 bases). Germline V gives CDR1 KGHSH, CDR2 LQKENI. The CDR3 extends over 14 amino acids. Between the trimmed V and J ends, which lost 6 bases and 1 base, there was a span of 12 bases. CDR3 in amino acids: CASSLGTQNTEAFF. The CDR3 coding sequence is TGTGCCAGCTCCCTTGGGACTCAGAACACTGAAGCTTTCTTT.